This TCR beta chain was observed in a study of T cells in localized non-small cell lung cancer. The study's findings and limits: A median of around 58 clones ranked among the top 100 in tumor appeared in adjacent lung. Density of T cells in blood, when higher, went with longer overall survival.

Concerning this clone: Its specificity is not known.

Using immunoSEQ multiplex PCR, the repertoire was profiled, and TCRdb retains in-frame clones only, with some absent. The sample has 30,000 to 35,000 clones, around 93% seen once; the top ten hold approximately 7.9%. This CDR3 has 17 amino acids. Germline trimming cut 3 bases from V and 2 bases from J; bases unmatched to any gene: 11. Germline CDR1 and CDR2: SNHLY and FYNNEI. Sequenced material: peripheral blood, taken before any cancer treatment. The rearrangement links TRBV2 to TRBJ2-3; 7 bases line up with TRBD2. The clonotype originates from an older female donor with stage I lung adenocarcinoma. The CDR3 coding sequence is TGTGCCAGCAGTGAGGGTCCAAGAGCGGGATCCACAGATACGCAGTATTTT. Protein sequence: CASSEGPRAGSTDTQYF.